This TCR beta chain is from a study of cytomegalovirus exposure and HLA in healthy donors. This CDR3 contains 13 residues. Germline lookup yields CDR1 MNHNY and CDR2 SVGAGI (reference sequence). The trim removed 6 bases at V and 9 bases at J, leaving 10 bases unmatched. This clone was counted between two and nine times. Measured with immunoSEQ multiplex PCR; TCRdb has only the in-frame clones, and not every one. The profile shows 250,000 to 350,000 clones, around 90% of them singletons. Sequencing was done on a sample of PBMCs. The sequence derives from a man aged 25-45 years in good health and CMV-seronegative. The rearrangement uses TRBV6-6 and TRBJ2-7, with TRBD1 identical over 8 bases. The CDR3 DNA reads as TGTGCCAGCAGCCTCCCCGTCGGACAGGGGCAGTACTTC. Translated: CASSLPVGQGQYF.